What follows describes a single T cell receptor (beta chain). Its antigen is unidentified. These data belong to a study of OX40 agonist ivuxolimab in advanced cancers. Study results and limitations: Near-lowest levels of clonal expansion characterized partial responders at 0.1-3.0 mg/kg.

Sequencing used immunoSEQ multiplex PCR; TCRdb keeps in-frame clones, though not all of them. The table records fewer than 50,000 clones, approximately 80% of them present only once. The sample in question was CD4+ or CD8+ T cells sorted from blood, obtained in a trial of the OX40 agonist ivuxolimab. The TCR comes from an adult with an advanced solid tumor such as melanoma, head and neck, liver or kidney cancer.

The CDR3, as DNA: TGTGCCAGCAGCGCCCACCCCGGGGGCAGCGGGATCTACAATGAGCAGTTCTTC. Translated: CASSAHPGGSGIYNEQFF. V and J are TRBV9 and TRBJ2-1; maybe TRBD2 (7 bases). Between the trimmed V and J ends, which lost 3 bases and 3 bases, there was a span of 22 bases. Germline CDR1 reads SGDLS; CDR2 reads YYNGEE. The CDR3 runs 18 residues.